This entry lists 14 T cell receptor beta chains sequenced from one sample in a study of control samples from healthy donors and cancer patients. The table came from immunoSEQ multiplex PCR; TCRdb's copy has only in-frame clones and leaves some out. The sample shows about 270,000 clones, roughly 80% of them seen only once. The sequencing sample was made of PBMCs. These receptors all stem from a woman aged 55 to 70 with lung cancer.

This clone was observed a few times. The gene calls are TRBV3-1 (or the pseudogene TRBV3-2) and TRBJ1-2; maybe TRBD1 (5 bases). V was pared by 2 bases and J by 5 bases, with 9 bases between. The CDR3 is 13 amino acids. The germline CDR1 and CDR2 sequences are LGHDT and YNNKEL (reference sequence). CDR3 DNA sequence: TGTGCCAGCAGCCAACAGGGAAGATATGGCTACACCTTC. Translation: CASSQQGRYGYTF.

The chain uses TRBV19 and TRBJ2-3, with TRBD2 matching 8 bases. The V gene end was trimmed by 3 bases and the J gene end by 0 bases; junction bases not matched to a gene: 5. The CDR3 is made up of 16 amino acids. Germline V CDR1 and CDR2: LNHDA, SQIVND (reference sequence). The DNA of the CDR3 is TGTGCCAGTAGTATTGCCGGCGGGAGGAGCACAGATACGCAGTATTTT. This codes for CASSIAGGRSTDTQYF.

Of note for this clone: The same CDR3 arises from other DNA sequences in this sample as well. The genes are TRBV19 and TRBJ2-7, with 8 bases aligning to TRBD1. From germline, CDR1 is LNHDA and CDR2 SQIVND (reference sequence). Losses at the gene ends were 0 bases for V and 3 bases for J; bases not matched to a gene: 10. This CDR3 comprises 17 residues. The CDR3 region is CASSIDQGDRSYYEQYF. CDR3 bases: TGTGCCAGTAGTATAGATCAAGGGGACAGGAGCTACTACGAGCAGTACTTC.

The chain's CDR3 is CASSLRRDYEQYF. DNA for the CDR3: TGTGCCAGCAGCTTACGGCGGGACTACGAGCAGTACTTC. The rearrangement joins TRBV11-3 to TRBJ2-7, with D possibly being TRBD2 (6 bases). The CDR3 spans 13 residues. Germline CDR1 reads SGHNT; CDR2 reads YENEEA. Trimming removed 2 bases at V and 3 bases at J, with 8 bases between. The full variable domain, in which reference TRBV11-3 and TRBJ2-7 provide the parts outside the CDR3, is EAGVVQSPRYKIIEKKQPVAFWCNPISGHNTLYWYLQNLGQGPELLIRYENEEAVDDSQLPKDRFSAERLKGVDSTLKIQPAELGDSAVYLCASSLRRDYEQYFGPGTRLTVT.

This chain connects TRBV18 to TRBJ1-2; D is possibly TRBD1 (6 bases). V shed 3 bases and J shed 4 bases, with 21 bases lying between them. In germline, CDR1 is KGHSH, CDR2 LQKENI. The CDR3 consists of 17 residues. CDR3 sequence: CASSPTRTASVFYGYTF. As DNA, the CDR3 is TGTGCCAGCTCACCTACCCGGACAGCTTCGGTCTTCTATGGCTACACCTTC.

CDR3: CASSERAGGNRETQYF. The DNA of the CDR3 is TGTGCCAGCAGTGAGAGGGCAGGGGGTAATCGGGAGACCCAGTACTTC. The rearrangement joins TRBV6-1 to TRBJ2-5; TRBD1 matches at 7 bases. Germline lookup yields CDR1 MNHNS and CDR2 SASEGT. This CDR3 has 16 residues. The V gene end was trimmed by 3 bases and the J gene end by 5 bases; junction bases not matched to a gene: 12.

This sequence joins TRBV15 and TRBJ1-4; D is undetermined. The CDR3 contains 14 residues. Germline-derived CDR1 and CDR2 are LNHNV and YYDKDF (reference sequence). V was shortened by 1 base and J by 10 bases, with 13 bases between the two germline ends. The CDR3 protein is CATSRGHPTLKLFF. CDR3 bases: TGTGCCACCAGCAGAGGGCACCCCACTCTAAAACTGTTTTTT.

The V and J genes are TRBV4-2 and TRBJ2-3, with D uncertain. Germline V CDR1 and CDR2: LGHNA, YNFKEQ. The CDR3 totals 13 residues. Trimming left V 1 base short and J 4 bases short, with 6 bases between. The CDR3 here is CASSQGLSDTQYF. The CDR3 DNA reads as TGTGCCAGCAGCCAAGGACTTTCAGATACGCAGTATTTT.

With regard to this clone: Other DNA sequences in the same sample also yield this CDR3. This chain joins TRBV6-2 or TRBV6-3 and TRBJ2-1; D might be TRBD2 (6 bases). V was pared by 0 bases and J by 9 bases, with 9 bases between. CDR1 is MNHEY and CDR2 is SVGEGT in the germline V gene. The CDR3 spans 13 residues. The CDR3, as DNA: TGTGCCAGCAGTTACTCGCGGGGAGGTGAGCAGTTCTTC. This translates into CASSYSRGGEQFF.

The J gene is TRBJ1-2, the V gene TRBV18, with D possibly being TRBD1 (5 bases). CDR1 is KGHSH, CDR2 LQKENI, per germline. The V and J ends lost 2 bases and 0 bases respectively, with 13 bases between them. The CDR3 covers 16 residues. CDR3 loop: CASSPVAGRTNYGYTF. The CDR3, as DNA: TGTGCCAGCTCACCAGTGGCAGGGAGGACTAACTATGGCTACACCTTC.

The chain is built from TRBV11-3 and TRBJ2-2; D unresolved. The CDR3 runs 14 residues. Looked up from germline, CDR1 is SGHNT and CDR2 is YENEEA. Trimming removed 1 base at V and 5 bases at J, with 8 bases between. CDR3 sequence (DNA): TGTGCCAGCAGCTTAGGTGGAAGGACCGGGGAGCTGTTTTTT. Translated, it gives CASSLGGRTGELFF.

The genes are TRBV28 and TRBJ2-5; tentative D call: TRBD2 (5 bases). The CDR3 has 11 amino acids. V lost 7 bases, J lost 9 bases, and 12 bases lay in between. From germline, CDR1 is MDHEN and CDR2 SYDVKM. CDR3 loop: CASTSTGAQYF. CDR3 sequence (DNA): TGTGCCAGCACCTCTACCGGGGCCCAGTACTTC.

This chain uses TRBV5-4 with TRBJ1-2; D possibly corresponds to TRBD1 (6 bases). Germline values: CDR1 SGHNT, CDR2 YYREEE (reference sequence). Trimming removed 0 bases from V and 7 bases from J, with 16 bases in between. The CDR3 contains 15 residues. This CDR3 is CASSLARTGALGYTF. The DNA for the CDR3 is TGTGCCAGCAGCTTGGCCAGGACGGGGGCTCTTGGCTACACCTTC.

This chain's CDR3 is CASSRPGTDTIYF. CDR3 coding DNA: TGTGCCAGCAGTCGCCCAGGGACAGACACCATATATTTT. The chain has TRBV12-3 or TRBV12-4 and TRBJ1-3; 7 bases map to TRBD1. V was clipped by 5 bases and J by 8 bases; unmatched bases: 6. The CDR3 is made up of 13 amino acids.